The following is a T cell receptor (beta chain) sequence with its context. Its antigen remains unidentified. RNA was extracted and reverse transcribed into cDNA as the sequencing template. This table comes from immunoSEQ multiplex PCR, and its TCRdb copy is limited to in-frame clones, with some not included. This sample has just under 65,000 clones, with roughly 50% found just once. Trimming took off 6 bases at V and 3 bases at J, with 14 bases between the two ends. CDR3 length equals 14 residues. Germline V gene sequence: CDR1 LNHDA, CDR2 SQIVND (reference sequence). The sample belongs to a study of CD8+ T cells in alopecia areata. Whole-study results and caveats: Expanded CD8+ clones among the top 100, and scalp clonality, were significantly decreased by tofacitinib.

Treatment specified: oral pan-JAK inhibitor, 5-10 mg twice daily. PBMCs were stained for CD3, CD4 and CD8, and CD4+ and CD8+ T cells were sorted. The input for sequencing was CD8+ T cells sorted from blood, taken at roughly week 38, from a patient treated with tofacitinib. The sequence was collected from a human donor with alopecia areata. The chain employs TRBV19 and TRBJ2-5; tentative D call: TRBD2 (6 bases). Here the CDR3 reads CASSLGLPEETQYF. The CDR3 nucleotides read TGTGCCAGTAGCCTGGGACTGCCCGAAGAGACCCAGTACTTC. The full variable domain, completed using reference TRBV19 and TRBJ2-5, is DGGITQSPKYLFRKEGQNVTLSCEQNLNHDAMYWYRQDPGQGLRLIYYSQIVNDFQKGDIAEGYSVSREKKESFPLTVTSAQKNPTAFYLCASSLGLPEETQYFGPGTRLLVL.